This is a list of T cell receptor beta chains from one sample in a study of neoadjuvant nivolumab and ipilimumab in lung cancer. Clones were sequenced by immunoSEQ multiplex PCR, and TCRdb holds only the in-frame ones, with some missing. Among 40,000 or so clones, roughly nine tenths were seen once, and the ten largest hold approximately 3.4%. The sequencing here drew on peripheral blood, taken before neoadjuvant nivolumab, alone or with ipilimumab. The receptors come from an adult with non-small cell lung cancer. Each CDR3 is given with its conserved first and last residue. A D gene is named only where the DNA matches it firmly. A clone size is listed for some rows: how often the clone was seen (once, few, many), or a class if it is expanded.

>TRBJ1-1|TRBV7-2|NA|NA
CASSSRQNTEAFF
TGTGCCAGCAGCTCCAGACAGAACACTGAAGCTTTCTTT
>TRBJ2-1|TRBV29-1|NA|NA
CSVEDRDPVLVQFF
TGCAGCGTTGAAGATCGGGACCCAGTGCTGGTGCAGTTCTTC
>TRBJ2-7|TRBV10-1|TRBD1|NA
CASSDFRDSYTYEQYF
TGCGCCAGCAGTGATTTCCGGGACAGCTATACCTACGAGCAGTACTTC
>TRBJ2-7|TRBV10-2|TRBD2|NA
CASSAGSGRVNYEQYF
TGCGCCAGCTCGGCGGGTAGCGGGAGGGTAAACTACGAGCAGTACTTC
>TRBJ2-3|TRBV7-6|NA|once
CASSRNGDTTQYF
TGTGCCAGCAGCCGTAATGGCGATACAACGCAGTATTTT
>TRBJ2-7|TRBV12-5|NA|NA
CASGGHEQYF
TGTGCTAGTGGCGGGCACGAGCAGTACTTC
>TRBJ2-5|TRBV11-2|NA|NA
CASTSGLVQETQYF
TGTGCCAGCACCTCTGGACTGGTACAAGAGACCCAGTACTTC
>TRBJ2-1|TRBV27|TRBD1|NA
CASSHGGQVYNEQFF
TGTGCCAGCAGTCATGGGGGACAGGTCTACAATGAGCAGTTCTTC
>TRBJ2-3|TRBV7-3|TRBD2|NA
CASSLIGRTSGVTSTDTQYF
TGTGCCAGCAGCTTAATAGGCAGGACTAGCGGCGTTACTAGCACAGATACGCAGTATTTT
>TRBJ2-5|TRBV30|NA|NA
CAWSWGQLQETQYF
TGTGCCTGGAGTTGGGGACAACTCCAAGAGACCCAGTACTTC
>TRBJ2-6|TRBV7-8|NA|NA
CASSLAALTGANVLTF
TGTGCCAGCAGCTTAGCAGCGCTAACTGGGGCCAACGTCCTGACTTTC
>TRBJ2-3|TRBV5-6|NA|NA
CASIDRGPTDTQYF
TGTGCCAGCATTGACAGAGGACCCACAGATACGCAGTATTTT
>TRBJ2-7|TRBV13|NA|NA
CASSPTGGAYEQYF
TGTGCCAGCAGCCCAACCGGCGGAGCCTACGAGCAGTACTTC
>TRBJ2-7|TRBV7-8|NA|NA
CASSWGGASGAYEQYF
TGTGCCAGCAGCTGGGGGGGGGCTAGCGGAGCCTACGAGCAGTACTTC
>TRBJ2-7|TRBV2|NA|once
CASTPTAYEQYF
TGTGCCAGCACCCCGACGGCCTACGAGCAGTACTTC
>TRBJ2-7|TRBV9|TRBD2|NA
CASSAGTSGTEQYF
TGTGCCAGCAGCGCCGGGACTAGCGGGACCGAGCAGTACTTC
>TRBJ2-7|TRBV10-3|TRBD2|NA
CAISEPGLAGEGLYEQYF
TGTGCCATCAGTGAGCCGGGACTAGCGGGAGAGGGACTCTACGAGCAGTACTTC
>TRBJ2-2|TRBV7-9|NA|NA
CASSSRVSGTGELFF
TGTGCCAGCAGCTCCAGGGTATCGGGCACCGGGGAGCTGTTTTTT
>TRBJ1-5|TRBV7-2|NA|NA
CASSLAHDSGNQPQHF
TGTGCCAGCAGCTTAGCCCACGACAGTGGCAATCAGCCCCAGCATTTT
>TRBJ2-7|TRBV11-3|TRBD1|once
CASSSGGASYEQYF
TGTGCCAGCAGCTCAGGGGGAGCTTCCTACGAGCAGTACTTC
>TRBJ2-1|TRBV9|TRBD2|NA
CASSAGLAGADEQFF
TGTGCCAGCAGCGCCGGACTAGCGGGAGCCGATGAGCAGTTCTTC
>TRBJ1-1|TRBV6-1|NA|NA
CATLTVNTEAFF
TGTGCCACCTTAACAGTGAACACTGAAGCTTTCTTT